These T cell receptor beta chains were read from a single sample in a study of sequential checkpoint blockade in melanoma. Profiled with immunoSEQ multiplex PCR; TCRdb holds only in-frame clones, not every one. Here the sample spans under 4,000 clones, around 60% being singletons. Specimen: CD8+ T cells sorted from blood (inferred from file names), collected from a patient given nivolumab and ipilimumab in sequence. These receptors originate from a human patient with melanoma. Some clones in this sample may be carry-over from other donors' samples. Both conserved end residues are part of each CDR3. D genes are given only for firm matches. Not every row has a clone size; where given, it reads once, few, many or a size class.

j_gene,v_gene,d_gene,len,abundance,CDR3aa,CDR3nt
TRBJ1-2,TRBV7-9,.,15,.,CASSIPGGGNYGYTF,TGTGCCAGCAGCATCCCCGGGGGGGGTAACTATGGCTACACCTTC
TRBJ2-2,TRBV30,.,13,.,CAWSALNTGELFF,TGTGCCTGGAGTGCCCTGAACACCGGGGAGCTGTTTTTT
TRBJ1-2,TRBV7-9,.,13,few,CASSLGAGYGYTF,TGTGCCAGCAGCTTAGGGGCAGGCTATGGCTACACCTTC
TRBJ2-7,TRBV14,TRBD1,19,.,CASSQDPPFDGQGPHEQYF,TGTGCCAGCAGCCAAGATCCCCCATTTGACGGACAGGGTCCCCACGAGCAGTACTTC
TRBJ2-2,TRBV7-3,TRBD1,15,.,CASSVGQGFAGELFF,TGTGCCAGCAGCGTAGGACAGGGGTTTGCCGGGGAGCTGTTTTTT
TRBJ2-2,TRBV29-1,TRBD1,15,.,CSVEMGQGTTGELFF,TGCAGCGTTGAGATGGGACAGGGGACCACCGGGGAGCTGTTTTTT
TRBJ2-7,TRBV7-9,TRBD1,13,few,CASSYRGSYEQYF,TGTGCCAGCAGCTACAGGGGGAGCTACGAGCAGTACTTC
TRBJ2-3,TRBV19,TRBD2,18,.,CASSIKRGVLYSTDTQYF,TGTGCCAGTAGTATTAAGCGGGGGGTTTTATATAGCACAGATACGCAGTATTTT
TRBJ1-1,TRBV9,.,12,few,CASGGGSTEAFF,TGTGCCAGCGGAGGAGGGAGCACTGAAGCTTTCTTT
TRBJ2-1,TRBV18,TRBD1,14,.,CASSPGTGGSEQFF,TGTGCCAGCTCACCCGGGACAGGGGGCAGTGAGCAGTTCTTC
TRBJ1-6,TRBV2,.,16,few,CASSERPGVDRSPLHF,TGTGCCAGCAGTGAACGCCCAGGGGTCGATCGTTCACCCCTCCACTTT
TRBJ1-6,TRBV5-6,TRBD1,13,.,CASSPGTGAPLHF,TGTGCCAGCAGCCCGGGGACAGGTGCACCCCTCCACTTT
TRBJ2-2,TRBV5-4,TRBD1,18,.,CASSSPSPTGANTGELFF,TGTGCCAGCAGCTCTCCCTCTCCGACAGGGGCGAACACCGGGGAGCTGTTTTTT
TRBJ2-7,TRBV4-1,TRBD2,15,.,CASSPTQGGSGTWYF,TGCGCCAGCAGCCCCACACAGGGAGGTAGCGGGACTTGGTACTTC
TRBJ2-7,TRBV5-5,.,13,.,CASSETGIYEQYF,TGTGCCAGCAGCGAGACAGGTATCTACGAGCAGTACTTC
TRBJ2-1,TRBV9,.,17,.,CASSVGGGQSGWDEQFF,TGTGCCAGCAGCGTAGGAGGAGGCCAGAGTGGATGGGATGAGCAGTTCTTC
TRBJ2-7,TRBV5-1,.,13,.,CASSLAESYEQYF,TGCGCCAGCAGCTTGGCCGAGTCTTACGAGCAGTACTTC
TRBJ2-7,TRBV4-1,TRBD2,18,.,CASSQEGLTSGGSYEQYF,TGCGCCAGCAGCCAAGAAGGTCTGACTAGCGGGGGGTCCTACGAGCAGTACTTC
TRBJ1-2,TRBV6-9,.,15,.,CASSPQTGTIHGYTF,TGTGCCAGCAGTCCCCAAACCGGGACAATCCATGGCTACACCTTC
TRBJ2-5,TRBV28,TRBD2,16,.,CASSLGTSVNQETQYF,TGTGCCAGCAGCCTCGGGACTAGCGTAAATCAAGAGACCCAGTACTTC
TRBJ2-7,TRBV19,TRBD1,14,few,CASSLGTVTYEQYF,TGTGCCAGTAGCCTCGGGACAGTGACCTACGAGCAGTACTTC
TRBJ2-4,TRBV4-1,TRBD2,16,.,CASSQDLIGGVDIQYF,TGCGCCAGCAGCCAAGATCTTATTGGGGGGGTAGACATTCAGTACTTC
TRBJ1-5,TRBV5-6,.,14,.,CASSSRDSNQPQHF,TGTGCCAGCAGCTCCAGGGATAGCAATCAGCCCCAGCATTTT
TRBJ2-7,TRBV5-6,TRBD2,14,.,CASSRGGSSYEQYF,TGTGCCAGCAGCCGCGGGGGGAGCTCCTACGAGCAGTACTTC
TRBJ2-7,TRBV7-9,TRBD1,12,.,CASSPTGVEQYF,TGTGCCAGCAGCCCGACAGGGGTCGAGCAGTACTTC
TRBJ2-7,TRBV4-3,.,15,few,CASSQDLGEDGEQYF,TGCGCCAGCAGCCAAGATTTAGGGGAGGATGGCGAGCAGTACTTC